One and the same sample provided the 28 T cell receptor beta chains below, sequenced in a study of vaccination and CD4 T cells after COVID-19. These TCRs' antigens remain unknown. Cultured CD4+ T cell DNA underwent sequencing with the Oncomine TCR Beta short-read assay. TCRdb reprocessed the PCR reads via MiXCR and lists one record per CDR3 protein. The sample contains approximately 6,600 distinct CDR3 sequences, approximately 42% of which appear only once. Stated treatment: approximately 11-day PBMC culture with coronavirus spike peptide pools or control peptides (ViraFEST assay). Sequenced sample: CD4+ T cells from blood, cultured in vitro. These TCRs come from a human donor who had recovered from COVID-19.

This clonotype is termed hyperexpanded. The rearrangement uses TRBV6-1 and TRBJ1-6, with 11 bases matching TRBD1. The CDR3 sequence is 14 residues long. Germline V gene data show CDR1 as MNHNS and CDR2 as SASEGT. V was clipped by 6 bases and J by 10 bases; unmatched bases: 5. This CDR3 is CASSRGQGESPLHF. CDR3 in DNA: TGTGCCAGCAGCAGGGGACAGGGGGAGTCACCCCTCCACTTT.

The rearrangement links TRBV11-1 to TRBJ1-1, with a weak D call TRBD1 (5 bases). V lost 6 bases and J 3 bases, leaving 17 bases between the germline ends. The CDR3 extends over 15 amino acids. In germline, CDR1 is SGHAT, CDR2 FQDESV (reference sequence). The CDR3 loop reads CASRLRRDEDTEAFF. The CDR3 nucleotides read TGTGCCAGCAGACTACGCAGGGACGAGGACACTGAAGCTTTCTTT.

This clonotype was counted only a few times. The chain employs TRBV6-2 or TRBV6-3 and TRBJ2-1; 9 bases map to TRBD2. Germline CDR1 is MNHEY and CDR2 is SVGEGT. J gave up 8 bases and V 1 base, and 9 bases lay outside the gene matches. There are 16 residues in the CDR3. The CDR3 is CASSYLLAGGPHEQFF. DNA for the CDR3: TGTGCCAGCAGTTACTTACTGGCGGGAGGGCCCCATGAGCAGTTCTTC.

This clonotype appeared a single time. V usage is TRBV15 and J usage is TRBJ2-5; no firm D call. CDR1 LNHNV and CDR2 YYDKDF come from the germline V gene (reference sequence). This CDR3 comprises 14 residues. V dropped 5 bases and J dropped 4 bases, with 14 bases sitting between them. Here the CDR3 reads CATSVGRPRETQYF. Written as DNA, the CDR3 is TGTGCCACCAGCGTAGGACGGCCACGAGAGACCCAGTACTTC.

This clonotype came up a few times. The genes are TRBV4-2 and TRBJ1-6; D is unresolved. The CDR3 is 13 amino acids. Trimming removed 6 bases at V and 5 bases at J, with 8 bases between. Germline CDR1 LGHNA, CDR2 YNFKEQ. The CDR3 is CASRGSDNSPLHF. The CDR3 bases are TGTGCCAGCAGAGGGTCGGATAATTCACCCCTCCACTTT.

The chain joins TRBV20-1 to TRBJ2-5, with 8 bases fitting TRBD2. Germline CDR1 and CDR2: DFQATT and SNEGSKA (reference sequence). This CDR3 has 11 amino acids. The J segment lost 4 bases and the V segment lost 6 bases, leaving 1 base of the junction unmatched. CDR3 residues: CSALAGETQYF. CDR3 nucleotide sequence: TGCAGTGCCCTAGCGGGAGAGACCCAGTACTTC.

The chain carries TRBV5-8 and TRBJ2-5, with a weak D call TRBD2 (5 bases). There are 15 residues in the CDR3. Trimming removed 1 base from V and 4 bases from J, with 14 bases in between. CDR1 is SGHTS and CDR2 is YDEGEE in the germline V gene. This CDR3 reads CASSLLGRRSETQYF. DNA of the CDR3: TGTGCCAGCAGCTTGTTAGGCAGGAGGTCAGAGACCCAGTACTTC.

The chain employs TRBV20-1 and TRBJ1-2; no firm D call. The germline CDR1 and CDR2 sequences are DFQATT and SNEGSKA (reference sequence). The V and J ends lost 7 bases and 0 bases respectively, with 12 bases between them. This CDR3 has 13 residues. The CDR3 is CSVSAGANYGYTF. CDR3 sequence (DNA): TGCAGTGTCTCGGCGGGAGCTAACTATGGCTACACCTTC.

This clonotype has only a few counts. The chain uses TRBV20-1 and TRBJ1-1; 7 bases line up with TRBD1. The CDR3 loop spans 16 amino acids. V was clipped by 0 bases and J by 0 bases; unmatched bases: 7. Germline CDR1 and CDR2: DFQATT and SNEGSKA (reference sequence). For the CDR3, the DNA is TGCAGTGCTAGAGATCCTGCTAGGGGGCTGAACACTGAAGCTTTCTTT. This sequence encodes CSARDPARGLNTEAFF.

This clonotype has only a few counts. The chain has TRBV10-3 and TRBJ2-5, with a weak D call TRBD1 (6 bases). The V gene's germline CDR1 is ENHRY and CDR2 SYGVKD. The germline V and J ends were trimmed by 11 bases and 0 bases, with 10 bases remaining between them. The CDR3 is made up of 12 amino acids. CDR3 in amino acids: CASRQDQETQYF. CDR3 in DNA: TGTGCCTCCCGACAGGACCAAGAGACCCAGTACTTC.

J is TRBJ1-1 and V is TRBV7-9; 7 bases fit TRBD1. This CDR3 contains 15 residues. Unmatched junction bases numbered 8, after V lost 6 bases and J lost 1 base. Looked up from germline, CDR1 is SEHNR and CDR2 is FQNEAQ (reference sequence). CDR3 in amino acids: CASRPREGANTEAFF. CDR3 nucleotide sequence: TGTGCCAGCAGACCTAGGGAGGGGGCGAACACTGAAGCTTTCTTT.

The rearrangement links TRBV7-3 to TRBJ2-5; tentative D call: TRBD2 (6 bases). Germline loops: CDR1 SGHTA, CDR2 FQGTGA. V was cut by 6 bases and J by 4 bases, with 12 bases left in between. This CDR3 is built from 13 residues. DNA for the CDR3: TGTGCCAGCAGGTCGGGGGTTGGAGAGACCCAGTACTTC. This sequence encodes CASRSGVGETQYF.

V usage is TRBV20-1 and J usage is TRBJ1-5; D gene ambiguous. Germline CDR1 DFQATT, CDR2 SNEGSKA (reference sequence). Trimming removed 3 bases at V and 1 base at J, with 7 bases between. The CDR3 length is 13 residues. The CDR3 protein is CSARGGSNQPQHF. The CDR3 DNA follows: TGCAGTGCTAGGGGCGGGAGCAATCAGCCCCAGCATTTT.

V is TRBV7-9 and J is TRBJ2-7; D possibly corresponds to TRBD1 (6 bases). The CDR3 runs 14 residues. The germline V and J ends were trimmed by 1 base and 5 bases, with 12 bases remaining between them. Germline CDR1 and CDR2: SEHNR and FQNEAQ (reference sequence). The CDR3 loop reads CASSLGLGHHEQYF. As DNA, the CDR3 is TGTGCCAGCAGCTTAGGGCTGGGACACCACGAGCAGTACTTC.

V usage is TRBV7-6 and J usage is TRBJ1-1, with D perhaps TRBD1 (6 bases). Trimming removed 5 bases from V and 4 bases from J, with 17 bases in between. Germline lookup yields CDR1 SGHVS and CDR2 FNYEAQ. The CDR3 runs 15 residues. The CDR3 spells CASSRQASTGTEAFF. CDR3 nucleotide sequence: TGTGCCAGCAGCAGACAGGCGTCTACGGGCACTGAAGCTTTCTTT.

The V call is TRBV15, the J call TRBJ1-2; 8 bases are a match to TRBD1. The CDR3 runs to 16 residues. Germline loops: CDR1 LNHNV, CDR2 YYDKDF (reference sequence). Losses at the gene ends were 5 bases for V and 2 bases for J; bases not matched to a gene: 10. The CDR3 loop is CATSARTGLLNYGYTF. In DNA, the CDR3 is TGTGCCACCAGCGCCCGGACAGGGCTCCTGAACTATGGCTACACCTTC.

The chain links TRBV20-1 to TRBJ1-4, with a weak D call TRBD1 (5 bases). CDR3 length: 11 residues. Germline V gives CDR1 DFQATT, CDR2 SNEGSKA (reference sequence). Trimming removed 7 bases at V and 8 bases at J, with 11 bases between. The CDR3 sequence: CSGKGREKLFF. The CDR3 coding sequence is TGCAGTGGGAAGGGGCGGGAAAAACTGTTTTTT.

The V and J genes are TRBV7-9 and TRBJ2-1; D is ambiguous. V dropped 8 bases and J dropped 7 bases, with 12 bases sitting between them. Germline CDR1 and CDR2: SEHNR and FQNEAQ (reference sequence). The CDR3 spans 12 residues. The CDR3 protein is CASQDRTNEQFF. The CDR3 DNA is TGTGCCAGCCAGGACCGGACGAATGAGCAGTTCTTC.

The V and J genes are TRBV5-1 and TRBJ1-1, with D unresolved. Trimming shortened V by 0 bases and J by 3 bases, and 6 bases separated the two germline ends. This CDR3 region has 13 residues. The V gene's germline CDR1 is SGHRS and CDR2 YFSETQ. The CDR3 DNA follows: TGCGCCAGCAGCTTGGGGAGGGACACTGAAGCTTTCTTT. Amino acids: CASSLGRDTEAFF.

This clonotype is labeled large. The rearrangement uses TRBV11-3 and TRBJ2-3; D call uncertain. The germline V gene encodes CDR1 SGHNT and CDR2 YENEEA. V lost 4 bases, J lost 1 base, and 12 bases lay in between. This CDR3 region has 15 residues. The CDR3 sequence is CASSSPGWGTDTQYF. In DNA, the CDR3 is TGTGCCAGCAGCTCCCCGGGCTGGGGCACAGATACGCAGTATTTT. Full variable domain (missing parts from reference TRBV11-3 and TRBJ2-3): EAGVVQSPRYKIIEKKQPVAFWCNPISGHNTLYWYLQNLGQGPELLIRYENEEAVDDSQLPKDRFSAERLKGVDSTLKIQPAELGDSAVYLCASSSPGWGTDTQYFGPGTRLTVL.

The J gene is TRBJ2-5, the V gene TRBV7-2; 7 bases agree with TRBD2. This CDR3 is built from 18 residues. V gave up 5 bases and J gave up 1 base; unmatched junction bases: 16. CDR1 and CDR2 (germline): SGHTA, FQGNSA. In DNA, the CDR3 is TGTGCCAGCAGCCCCAGGGTTCGTGGGGGGGGGACCCAAGAGACCCAGTACTTC. It specifies CASSPRVRGGGTQETQYF. The whole variable domain, filled in from reference TRBV7-2 and TRBJ2-5, reads GAGVSQSPSNKVTEKGKDVELRCDPISGHTALYWYRQSLGQGLEFLIYFQGNSAPDKSGLPSDRFSAERTGGSVSTLTIQRTQQEDSAVYLCASSPRVRGGGTQETQYFGPGTRLLVL.

This clonotype occurred a few times. This chain links TRBV28 with TRBJ1-1; 7 bases are shared with TRBD1. The J segment lost 1 base and the V segment lost 5 bases, leaving 4 bases of the junction unmatched. This CDR3 is 14 amino acids long. The germline V gene has CDR1 MDHEN and CDR2 SYDVKM. In DNA form, the CDR3 reads TGTGCCAGCAGTCCCCGGACAGGGAACACTGAAGCTTTCTTT. Translated: CASSPRTGNTEAFF. Variable domain in full (rest from reference TRBV28 and TRBJ1-1): DVKVTQSSRYLVKRTGEKVFLECVQDMDHENMFWYRQDPGLGLRLIYFSYDVKMKEKGDIPEGYSVSREKKERFSLILESASTNQTSMYLCASSPRTGNTEAFFGQGTRLTVV.

The J gene is TRBJ1-6, the V gene TRBV21-1; the D call in the table, TRBD1, was not verified against the DNA. TRBV21-1 counts as a pseudogene. The CDR3 consists of 16 residues. The CDR3 region has the DNA TGTGCCAGCAGCAAAGGTGCCGGACAGGAGGATTCACCCCTCCACTTT. Translated, it gives CASSKGAGQEDSPLHF.

The J gene is TRBJ1-1, the V gene TRBV6-5; a possible D gene is TRBD1 (5 bases). CDR1 is MNHEY and CDR2 is SVGAGI in the germline V gene. The CDR3 contains 15 residues. Trimming pared 2 bases from V and 1 base from J, leaving 11 bases between. The CDR3 reads CASSYAGQPNTEAFF. The CDR3 DNA reads TGTGCCAGCAGTTACGCGGGGCAGCCGAACACTGAAGCTTTCTTT.

The rearrangement uses TRBV11-3 and TRBJ1-2; TRBD1 matches at 8 bases. V lost 5 bases and J lost 2; bases outside the gene matches: 4. Germline-derived CDR1 and CDR2 are SGHNT and YENEEA. This CDR3 region has 14 residues. CDR3: CASSIRQGNYGYTF. CDR3 nucleotides: TGTGCCAGCAGCATCCGACAGGGGAACTATGGCTACACCTTC.

This clonotype is deemed medium-sized. The gene calls are TRBV7-2 and TRBJ1-2; tentatively, D is TRBD1 (5 bases). Per germline, CDR1 SGHTA and CDR2 FQGNSA. V lost 2 bases and J lost 8, with 12 bases in between. The CDR3 is 13 amino acids. The DNA for the CDR3 is TGTGCCAGCAGCTTAAGGGGCCAAACCGGCTACACCTTC. Translation: CASSLRGQTGYTF.

By frequency in the sample, this clonotype is medium-sized. The chain has TRBV20-1 and TRBJ2-5; TRBD2 matches 7 bases. From germline, CDR1 is DFQATT and CDR2 SNEGSKA (reference sequence). This CDR3 has 12 amino acids. CDR3 DNA sequence: TGCAGCGCCAGCGGGAACCAAGAGACCCAGTACTTC. Amino acids: CSASGNQETQYF.

This clonotype was detected a few times. One junction end disagrees with the germline gene, perhaps due to a read error. The rearrangement joins TRBV15 to TRBJ1-4, with no clear D. Germline V CDR1 and CDR2: LNHNV, YYDKDF (reference sequence). There are 13 residues in the CDR3. CDR3 DNA: TGTGCCACCAGCAGAGATACAAGGAGCACCTATCATTTT. Protein sequence: CATSRDTRSTYHF.